What follows are 19 T cell receptor beta chains derived from one specimen sequenced in a study of blood T cell repertoires in COVID-19. Sequenced by immunoSEQ multiplex PCR; TCRdb stores in-frame clones only, minus some. This table holds 50,000 to 65,000 clones, roughly 80% found once. Material for sequencing was peripheral blood. The receptors were sampled from a man in his 70s with acute or convalescent COVID-19.

The chain links TRBV4-1 to TRBJ2-7; tentative D call: TRBD2 (6 bases). Deletions cut 4 bases from V and 7 bases from J, with 20 bases between. CDR1 is MGHRA, CDR2 YSYEKL, per germline. The length of the CDR3 is 15 residues. CDR3 nucleotide sequence: TGCGCCAGCAGCCCTGGATGGGGGGTGTCCGCGGAGCAGTACTTC. Its protein is CASSPGWGVSAEQYF.

Of note for this clone: Within the sample, other DNA sequences also encode this same CDR3. The V and J genes are TRBV7-3 and TRBJ2-5; the D gene is possibly TRBD1 (5 bases). V lost 3 bases, J lost 2 bases, and 7 bases lay in between. CDR1 is SGHTA, CDR2 FQGTGA, per germline. There are 13 residues in the CDR3. CDR3 nucleotides: TGTGCCAGCAGCTTCAACAGGCAAGAGACCCAGTACTTC. Residues: CASSFNRQETQYF.

This clone came up a few times. The chain carries TRBV2 and TRBJ2-1; 14 nucleotides match TRBD2. Germline CDR1 is SNHLY and CDR2 is FYNNEI. This CDR3 has 18 residues. V gave up 4 bases and J gave up 9 bases; unmatched junction bases: 14. CDR3 region: CASSGRTLTSGGAGEQFF. The CDR3 nucleotides are TGTGCCAGCAGTGGACGAACCTTGACTAGCGGGGGGGCTGGTGAGCAGTTCTTC.

This clone was picked up a small number of times. This sequence joins TRBV18 and TRBJ2-1, with TRBD2 identical over 10 bases. The CDR3 runs 16 residues. The germline V gene has CDR1 KGHSH and CDR2 LQKENI. After removal of 1 base from V and 12 bases from J, the junction contained 12 bases not matched to a gene. CDR3 residues: CASSPRSGGASRGQFF. The CDR3 nucleotides are TGTGCCAGCTCACCACGAAGCGGGGGGGCTTCGCGAGGGCAGTTCTTC. Filled out from reference TRBV18 and TRBJ2-1, the complete variable domain reads NAGVMQNPRHLVRRRGQEARLRCSPMKGHSHVYWYRQLPEEGLKFMVYLQKENIIDESGMPKERFSAEFPKEGPSILRIQQVVRGDSAAYFCASSPRSGGASRGQFFGPGTRLTVL.

The chain couples TRBV28 to TRBJ2-5; possible D gene TRBD2, 6 bases. The CDR3 loop spans 15 amino acids. CDR1 and CDR2 (germline): MDHEN, SYDVKM. Deletions cut 5 bases from V and 0 bases from J, with 13 bases between. The CDR3 protein is CASSPAGLYQETQYF. CDR3 DNA sequence: TGTGCCAGCAGTCCGGCGGGGCTGTACCAAGAGACCCAGTACTTC.

The chain recombines TRBV18 with TRBJ2-3; a weak D match, TRBD2 (6 bases). The CDR3 sequence is 16 residues long. In germline, CDR1 is KGHSH, CDR2 LQKENI. The V end was cut by 1 base, the J end by 0 bases, with 11 bases between. The CDR3 is CASSPLGGQSTDTQYF. CDR3 DNA: TGTGCCAGCTCACCACTGGGGGGTCAGAGCACAGATACGCAGTATTTT. Full variable domain (missing parts from reference TRBV18 and TRBJ2-3): NAGVMQNPRHLVRRRGQEARLRCSPMKGHSHVYWYRQLPEEGLKFMVYLQKENIIDESGMPKERFSAEFPKEGPSILRIQQVVRGDSAAYFCASSPLGGQSTDTQYFGPGTRLTVL.

The table lists this clone with a few counts. The chain is built from TRBV29-1 and TRBJ2-7; 7 bases line up with TRBD1. The CDR3 sequence is 11 residues long. V lost 8 bases, J lost 5 bases, and 6 bases stayed unmatched. The V gene's germline CDR1 is SQVTM and CDR2 ANQGSEA. CDR3 bases: TGCAGCTATCGACAGGGACACGAGCAGTACTTC. Amino acid sequence: CSYRQGHEQYF.

The gene calls are TRBV5-1 and TRBJ1-5; unclear D gene. Trimming removed 0 bases at V and 1 base at J, with 8 bases between. CDR3 size: 15 residues. The germline CDR1 and CDR2 sequences are SGHRS and YFSETQ. CDR3 sequence: CASSLDPGSNQPQHF. CDR3 bases: TGCGCCAGCAGCTTGGACCCGGGAAGCAATCAGCCCCAGCATTTT.

The CDR3 DNA is TGCGCCAGCAGCATTCTGACAGGGAGCTCCTACGAGCAGTACTTC. Translated, it gives CASSILTGSSYEQYF. This chain connects TRBV5-1 to TRBJ2-7; 7 bases map to TRBD1. J lost 0 bases, V lost 4 bases, and 7 bases had no gene match. The CDR3 runs 15 residues. In germline, CDR1 is SGHRS, CDR2 YFSETQ. Based on the CDR3 plus reference TRBV5-1 and TRBJ2-7, the full variable domain is KAGVTQTPRYLIKTRGQQVTLSCSPISGHRSVSWYQQTPGQGLQFLFEYFSETQRNKGNFPGRFSGRQFSNSRSEMNVSTLELGDSALYLCASSILTGSSYEQYFGPGTRLTVT.

V is TRBV25-1 and J is TRBJ2-2, with 7 bases identical to TRBD1. With 6 bases clipped from V and 4 bases from J, the junction kept 11 bases outside the gene matches. CDR1 is MGHDK, CDR2 SYGVNS, per germline. The CDR3 extends over 16 amino acids. This CDR3 is CASRRGLAHGTGELFF. The DNA of the CDR3 is TGTGCCAGCAGGAGGGGGCTAGCTCACGGCACCGGGGAGCTGTTTTTT.

The chain carries TRBV5-5 and TRBJ1-5; possible D gene TRBD1, 6 bases. Trimming took off 0 bases at V and 4 bases at J, with 17 bases between the two ends. Germline assignment: CDR1 SGHKS and CDR2 YYEKEE (reference sequence). The CDR3 is 17 amino acids. The CDR3 DNA reads TGTGCCAGCAGCTTGGCCTTCCGAGGACAGACTAATCAGCCCCAGCATTTT. Translated, it gives CASSLAFRGQTNQPQHF.

The V call is TRBV2, the J call TRBJ1-5, with 7 bases identical to TRBD1. Per germline, CDR1 SNHLY and CDR2 FYNNEI. This CDR3 is 13 amino acids long. Trimming at V came to 8 bases and at J to 6 bases, leaving 7 bases not matched to a gene. The CDR3 sequence is CASGQVDGQPQHF. CDR3 coding DNA: TGTGCCAGCGGACAGGTGGATGGTCAGCCCCAGCATTTT.

The chain uses TRBV10-2 and TRBJ1-2, with D unclear. Germline V gene data show CDR1 as WSHSY and CDR2 as SAAADI. V was trimmed by 7 bases and J by 6 bases, leaving 15 bases between them. The CDR3 has 13 residues. CDR3 protein: CASIPRAGDGYTF. Here the CDR3 DNA reads TGCGCCAGCATCCCCCGGGCGGGAGATGGCTACACCTTC.

This clone was seen once. V usage is TRBV19 and J usage is TRBJ2-7; 9 bases map to TRBD1. Germline V gene data show CDR1 as LNHDA and CDR2 as SQIVND (reference sequence). V lost 5 bases, J lost 1 base, and 3 bases stayed unmatched. The length of the CDR3 is 14 residues. CDR3 bases: TGTGCCAGTAGTGGGGACAGGGATTCCTACGAGCAGTACTTC. Amino acid sequence: CASSGDRDSYEQYF. The variable domain in full, with the rest retrieved from reference TRBV19 and TRBJ2-7, is DGGITQSPKYLFRKEGQNVTLSCEQNLNHDAMYWYRQDPGQGLRLIYYSQIVNDFQKGDIAEGYSVSREKKESFPLTVTSAQKNPTAFYLCASSGDRDSYEQYFGPGTRLTVT.

The rearrangement links TRBV7-2 to TRBJ2-1; 12 nucleotides match TRBD2. The junction had 7 bases not matched to a gene; V was cut back by 2 bases and J by 8 bases. CDR3 size: 16 residues. Per germline, CDR1 SGHTA and CDR2 FQGNSA. CDR3 DNA: TGTGCCAGCAGCTTATGGGCTAGCGGGGGGGCGGATGAGCAGTTCTTC. As protein: CASSLWASGGADEQFF.

This clone was found once. The V call is TRBV10-3, the J call TRBJ2-7; the D gene is possibly TRBD1 (7 bases). In germline, CDR1 is ENHRY, CDR2 SYGVKD. This CDR3 comprises 16 residues. Trimming removed 3 bases at V and 6 bases at J, with 21 bases between. CDR3 loop: CAISDISGRGVSEQYF. The CDR3 nucleotides read TGTGCCATCAGTGATATTTCGGGCAGGGGGGTTAGCGAGCAGTACTTC.

This rearrangement joins TRBV2 to TRBJ2-5; TRBD1 might be the D (6 bases). This CDR3 comprises 14 residues. Germline CDR1 reads SNHLY; CDR2 reads FYNNEI. V was clipped by 3 bases and J by 4 bases, with 12 bases between them. CDR3 amino acids: CASSDTRGPETQYF. CDR3 DNA sequence: TGTGCCAGCAGTGATACCAGGGGTCCAGAGACCCAGTACTTC.

The CDR3 reads CASSRGRGSDNEQFF. The CDR3 region has the DNA TGTGCCAGCAGCCGGGGGAGAGGTAGCGACAATGAGCAGTTCTTC. This rearrangement joins TRBV5-4 to TRBJ2-1, with D possibly matching TRBD2 (6 bases). With 4 bases removed from V and 5 bases from J, the gap between germline ends came to 16 bases. The CDR3 extends over 15 amino acids. In germline, CDR1 is SGHNT, CDR2 YYREEE (reference sequence).

The chain carries TRBV2 and TRBJ2-3; D possibly corresponds to TRBD2 (7 bases). The CDR3 is 18 residues long. With 2 bases removed from V and 0 bases from J, the gap between germline ends came to 18 bases. CDR1 SNHLY and CDR2 FYNNEI come from the germline V gene. The CDR3 loop reads CASSEMRGGVVSTDTQYF. The CDR3 DNA reads TGTGCCAGCAGTGAAATGAGGGGGGGCGTCGTTAGCACAGATACGCAGTATTTT.